These 30 T cell receptor beta chains share one sample of origin, sequenced in a study of cytomegalovirus exposure and HLA in healthy donors. The PCR made use of 60 Vbeta and 13 Jbeta primers. The method was immunoSEQ multiplex PCR; TCRdb's version includes in-frame clones alone and lacks a portion of them. The top ten hold about 1.8% of the sample, which has about 250,000 clones, about 93% seen once. What was sequenced was PBMCs. The origin of the receptors is a girl between 2 and 10 years old in good health and CMV-seronegative.

In DNA, the CDR3 is TGTGCCAGCAGTTTTGGCCAGGGGGACTGGGTTGGCTACACCTTC. Translated: CASSFGQGDWVGYTF. The genes are TRBV28 and TRBJ1-2; TRBD1 aligns across 7 bases. The CDR3 is made up of 15 amino acids. Germline CDR1 and CDR2: MDHEN and SYDVKM. The trim removed 3 bases at V and 7 bases at J, leaving 11 bases unmatched.

The rearrangement uses TRBV6-5 and TRBJ2-7; weak D call: TRBD1 (8 bases). Trimming removed 2 bases at V and 9 bases at J, with 17 bases between. CDR1 and CDR2 (germline): MNHEY, SVGAGI. This CDR3 spans 14 amino acids. The CDR3 reads CASSYGQGTGGQYF. The CDR3 DNA reads as TGTGCCAGCAGTTACGGACAGGGAACGGGAGGGCAGTACTTC.

The rearrangement links TRBV7-9 to TRBJ2-3; D may be TRBD2 (5 bases). From germline, CDR1 is SEHNR and CDR2 FQNEAQ (reference sequence). Trimming pared 0 bases from V and 8 bases from J, leaving 18 bases between. CDR3 length equals 16 residues. In DNA form, the CDR3 reads TGTGCCAGCAGCTTAGCACTAGGGCTGGGTCTAGGTACGCAGTATTTT. This translates into CASSLALGLGLGTQYF. Filled out from reference TRBV7-9 and TRBJ2-3, the complete variable domain reads DTGVSQNPRHKITKRGQNVTFRCDPISEHNRLYWYRQTLGQGPEFLTYFQNEAQLEKSRLLSDRFSAERPKGSFSTLEIQRTEQGDSAMYLCASSLALGLGLGTQYFGPGTRLTVL.

The chain recombines TRBV5-4 with TRBJ2-1; TRBD2 matches at 12 bases. The trim removed 4 bases at V and 8 bases at J, leaving 10 bases unmatched. In germline, CDR1 is SGHNT, CDR2 YYREEE (reference sequence). The CDR3 runs 16 residues. CDR3 sequence reads: CASSTKLAGGLDEQFF. CDR3 DNA sequence: TGTGCCAGCAGCACTAAACTAGCGGGAGGTTTGGATGAGCAGTTCTTC. Looking up the rest from reference TRBV5-4 and TRBJ2-1 gives the full variable domain: ETGVTQSPTHLIKTRGQQVTLRCSSQSGHNTVSWYQQALGQGPQFIFQYYREEENGRGNFPPRFSGLQFPNYSSELNVNALELDDSALYLCASSTKLAGGLDEQFFGPGTRLTVL.

The genes are TRBV19 and TRBJ1-1; D gene ambiguous. The CDR3 runs to 15 residues. Germline V gene data show CDR1 as LNHDA and CDR2 as SQIVND (reference sequence). V was pared by 6 bases and J by 1 base, with 15 bases between. In nucleotides, the CDR3 is TGTGCCAGTAGCACCCACGCACGGGGGAACACTGAAGCTTTCTTT. This encodes CASSTHARGNTEAFF.

This chain links TRBV27 with TRBJ2-1, with a tentative D call TRBD2 (6 bases). Germline V lookup: CDR1 MNHEY, CDR2 SMNVEV (reference sequence). V dropped 4 bases and J dropped 7 bases, with 20 bases sitting between them. The CDR3 is 16 residues long. The CDR3 bases are TGTGCCAGCAGTTGGGGTGAGGCTAGCGTGGGGAATGAGCAGTTCTTC. It yields the protein CASSWGEASVGNEQFF.

V usage is TRBV5-4 and J usage is TRBJ1-5; D not certain. Germline V lookup: CDR1 SGHNT, CDR2 YYREEE (reference sequence). The germline V and J ends were trimmed by 5 bases and 0 bases, with 15 bases remaining between them. This CDR3 has 16 amino acids. Written as DNA, the CDR3 is TGTGCCAGCAGAGTGGGCAGTTCCGATAGCAATCAGCCCCAGCATTTT. Translating it yields CASRVGSSDSNQPQHF.

The chain employs TRBV5-6 and TRBJ2-7, with D possibly TRBD1 on 6 matching bases. CDR3 length equals 14 residues. The V end lost 3 bases, the J end lost 0 bases, and 10 bases lay between the germline ends. Germline assignment: CDR1 SGHDT and CDR2 YYEEEE. CDR3 amino acids: CASSSTGTSYEQYF. CDR3 coding DNA: TGTGCCAGCAGCTCAACAGGGACCTCCTACGAGCAGTACTTC.

In its sample, this clone was seen once. The genes are TRBV18 and TRBJ1-2; D is possibly TRBD1 (5 bases). The germline V gene encodes CDR1 KGHSH and CDR2 LQKENI. This CDR3 comprises 14 residues. V was trimmed by 3 bases and J by 8 bases, leaving 16 bases between them. The CDR3 here is CASSPGVQGGGYTF. DNA for the CDR3: TGTGCCAGCTCACCTGGGGTCCAGGGAGGCGGCTACACCTTC.

This chain joins TRBV5-6 and TRBJ2-7; 7 nucleotides match TRBD2. Trimming cost V 5 bases and J 4 bases; bases outside gene matches: 9. Per the germline V gene, CDR1 is SGHDT and CDR2 is YYEEEE. The length of the CDR3 is 14 residues. CDR3 amino acids: CASSSGTTLYEQYF. The CDR3, as DNA: TGTGCCAGCAGTTCCGGGACTACCCTTTACGAGCAGTACTTC.

V is TRBV2 and J is TRBJ2-2, with TRBD1 identical over 8 bases. The V gene end was trimmed by 6 bases and the J gene end by 1 base; junction bases not matched to a gene: 7. Germline CDR1 SNHLY, CDR2 FYNNEI. This CDR3 region has 16 residues. The DNA of the CDR3 is TGTGCCAGCAGGGACAGGGCAGGGAGGAACACCGGGGAGCTGTTTTTT. This gives the protein CASRDRAGRNTGELFF. Drawing the rest from reference TRBV2 and TRBJ2-2, the complete variable domain is EPEVTQTPSHQVTQMGQEVILRCVPISNHLYFYWYRQILGQKVEFLVSFYNNEISEKSEIFDDQFSVERPDGSNFTLKIRSTKLEDSAMYFCASRDRAGRNTGELFFGEGSRLTVL.

The chain combines TRBV15 with TRBJ2-7; 7 bases fit TRBD2. V gave up 6 bases and J gave up 4 bases; unmatched junction bases: 6. Per germline, CDR1 LNHNV and CDR2 YYDKDF (reference sequence). The CDR3 covers 13 residues. The CDR3 bases are TGTGCCACCAGAGGCGGGAGCCCGTACGAGCAGTACTTC. It specifies CATRGGSPYEQYF. Using reference TRBV15 and TRBJ2-7 for the parts outside the CDR3, the full variable domain is DAMVIQNPRYQVTQFGKPVTLSCSQTLNHNVMYWYQQKSSQAPKLLFHYYDKDFNNEADTPDNFQSRRPNTSFCFLDIRSPGLGDTAMYLCATRGGSPYEQYFGPGTRLTVT.

This clone was detected once. The rearrangement joins TRBV27 to TRBJ1-3; D not certain. The CDR3 runs 13 residues. CDR1 and CDR2 from the germline V gene are MNHEY and SMNVEV (reference sequence). V was shortened by 5 bases and J by 2 bases, with 7 bases between the two germline ends. CDR3 bases: TGTGCCAGCAGTCCGGGGACTGGAAACACCATATATTTT. It is translated as CASSPGTGNTIYF.

The genes are TRBV4-1 and TRBJ2-5; 8 positions agree with TRBD2. Germline lookup yields CDR1 MGHRA and CDR2 YSYEKL. CDR3 length: 16 amino acids. The V and J ends lost 0 bases and 7 bases, in that order; junction bases with no gene match: 10. This CDR3 is CASSQEEPGGGRTQYF. The CDR3 region has the DNA TGCGCCAGCAGCCAAGAAGAGCCCGGCGGGGGGAGGACCCAGTACTTC.

The rearrangement links TRBV19 to TRBJ1-1; TRBD1 matches at 8 bases. This CDR3 region has 14 residues. The germline gives CDR1 LNHDA, CDR2 SQIVND (reference sequence). The V and J ends lost 5 bases and 0 bases, in that order; junction bases with no gene match: 2. CDR3 residues: CASSAGQVNTEAFF. As DNA, the CDR3 is TGTGCCAGTAGTGCGGGACAGGTGAACACTGAAGCTTTCTTT.

This clone was recorded once. This chain joins TRBV30 and TRBJ2-3; TRBD2 is a possible D gene (7 bases). Trimming shortened V by 0 bases and J by 3 bases, and 10 bases separated the two germline ends. Germline V gives CDR1 GTSNPN, CDR2 SVGIG (reference sequence). CDR3 length equals 14 residues. The chain's CDR3 is CAWSVGGGTDTQYF. The CDR3 bases are TGTGCCTGGAGTGTAGGGGGGGGGACAGATACGCAGTATTTT.

V is TRBV29-1 and J is TRBJ1-1; 11 bases line up with TRBD1. In germline, CDR1 is SQVTM, CDR2 ANQGSEA. V lost 5 bases to trimming and J lost 5 bases; unmatched junction nucleotides: 4. This CDR3 region has 13 residues. The CDR3 loop reads CSVQGQGVTEAFF. The CDR3 region has the DNA TGCAGCGTTCAGGGACAGGGGGTGACTGAAGCTTTCTTT.

The chain links TRBV16 to TRBJ2-3, with D maybe TRBD1 (7 bases). The ends were cut back, 3 bases at V and 0 bases at J, with 19 bases in the middle. Germline V CDR1 and CDR2: KGHSY, FQNENV. The CDR3 is 18 residues long. The DNA of the CDR3 is TGTGCCAGCAGCCAGCGGGACAGTCGTTTAACTAGCACAGATACGCAGTATTTT. This codes for CASSQRDSRLTSTDTQYF.

This sequence joins TRBV7-2 and TRBJ2-7, with D possibly being TRBD2 (5 bases). Deletions cut 4 bases from V and 4 bases from J, with 8 bases between. CDR1 is SGHTA and CDR2 is FQGNSA in the germline V gene. This CDR3 contains 12 residues. In DNA form, the CDR3 reads TGTGCCAGCAGCTCCTCGGGGTACGAGCAGTACTTC. Its translation is CASSSSGYEQYF.

The chain employs TRBV15 and TRBJ2-2, with 8 bases matching TRBD1. Trimming removed 1 base from V and 6 bases from J; junction bases left unmatched: 4. CDR3 length: 15 amino acids. Germline V CDR1 and CDR2: LNHNV, YYDKDF (reference sequence). CDR3 sequence (DNA): TGTGCCACCAGCAGAGTCACACAGGGGGCCGGGGAGCTGTTTTTT. This sequence encodes CATSRVTQGAGELFF.

The gene calls are TRBV5-1 and TRBJ1-1; 8 positions match TRBD1. This CDR3 contains 13 residues. Germline CDR1 SGHRS, CDR2 YFSETQ. V shed 3 bases, J shed 8 bases, and the junction held 6 bases outside the gene matches. This CDR3 is CASSSGQGLEAFF. DNA for the CDR3: TGCGCCAGCAGCTCCGGACAGGGCCTCGAAGCTTTCTTT.

This clone has only a few counts. The V call is TRBV2, the J call TRBJ2-1, with TRBD2 matching over 7 bases. Per the germline V gene, CDR1 is SNHLY and CDR2 is FYNNEI. The CDR3 extends over 15 amino acids. The V segment lost 6 bases and the J segment 3 bases; nucleotides outside the gene matches: 8. The chain's CDR3 is CASSRGTNLYNEQFF. The CDR3 DNA follows: TGTGCCAGCAGCCGCGGGACTAACCTCTACAATGAGCAGTTCTTC. Filled out from reference TRBV2 and TRBJ2-1, the complete variable domain reads EPEVTQTPSHQVTQMGQEVILRCVPISNHLYFYWYRQILGQKVEFLVSFYNNEISEKSEIFDDQFSVERPDGSNFTLKIRSTKLEDSAMYFCASSRGTNLYNEQFFGPGTRLTVL.

V gene TRBV28 combines with J gene TRBJ2-3; 9 bases map to TRBD1. The J segment lost 1 base and the V segment lost 5 bases, leaving 10 bases of the junction unmatched. The germline CDR1 and CDR2 sequences are MDHEN and SYDVKM. The CDR3 sequence is 17 residues long. Here the CDR3 DNA reads TGTGCCAGCAGTCCGGCGGGACAGGGTTGGGGCACAGATACGCAGTATTTT. Its translation: CASSPAGQGWGTDTQYF.

Points on this clone: At one boundary the junction diverges from the germline segment, which might be a read error. The chain joins TRBV28 to TRBJ1-2; 8 bases agree with TRBD1. Looked up from germline, CDR1 is MDHEN and CDR2 is SYDVKM. The CDR3 totals 13 residues. CDR3 residues: CASSHSGGDGCTF. CDR3 coding DNA: TGTGCCAGCAGTCATTCAGGGGGCGATGGCTGCACCTTC.

This chain uses TRBV15 with TRBJ1-5, with D unclear. V was cut by 5 bases and J by 0 bases, with 11 bases left in between. The CDR3 has 15 amino acids. The V gene's germline CDR1 is LNHNV and CDR2 YYDKDF (reference sequence). The CDR3 spells CATSSSRYSNQPQHF. As DNA, the CDR3 is TGTGCCACCAGCTCTTCGCGCTATAGCAATCAGCCCCAGCATTTT.

Notes on this clone: In the same sample, other DNA sequences code for this CDR3. The rearrangement uses TRBV18 and TRBJ2-7, with D maybe TRBD2 (6 bases). The germline CDR1 and CDR2 sequences are KGHSH and LQKENI. The CDR3 extends over 12 amino acids. V shed 6 bases and J shed 5 bases, with 11 bases lying between them. CDR3 in DNA: TGTGCCAGCTCCCCATCGGGGGACGAGCAGTACTTC. It encodes CASSPSGDEQYF.

This sequence joins TRBV6-5 and TRBJ2-2, with 8 positions matching TRBD1. Germline lookup yields CDR1 MNHEY and CDR2 SVGAGI. J lost 6 bases, V lost 0 bases, and 6 bases had no gene match. The CDR3 totals 16 residues. The CDR3 region has the DNA TGTGCCAGCAGTTACTCGACTCAGGGGGCTTCCGGGGAGCTGTTTTTT. Residues: CASSYSTQGASGELFF.

The chain links TRBV9 to TRBJ2-4; 9 positions match TRBD2. The CDR3 runs to 14 residues. CDR1 is SGDLS, CDR2 YYNGEE, per germline. Trimming cost V 0 bases and J 8 bases; bases outside gene matches: 3. CDR3 residues: CASSVGSGSYIQYF. The CDR3 nucleotides are TGTGCCAGCAGCGTAGGTAGCGGGAGTTACATTCAGTACTTC. The variable domain in full, completed from reference TRBV9 and TRBJ2-4, reads DSGVTQTPKHLITATGQRVTLRCSPRSGDLSVYWYQQSLDQGLQFLIQYYNGEERAKGNILERFSAQQFPDLHSELNLSSLELGDSALYFCASSVGSGSYIQYFGAGTRLSVL.

V gene TRBV7-9 combines with J gene TRBJ2-3, with D perhaps matching TRBD2 (6 bases). Germline-derived CDR1 and CDR2 are SEHNR and FQNEAQ (reference sequence). CDR3 length: 15 amino acids. The V end lost 6 bases, the J end lost 5 bases, and 18 bases lay between the germline ends. CDR3 region: CASSYGSGVGDTQYF. The CDR3 DNA follows: TGTGCCAGCAGTTACGGGAGTGGTGTAGGAGATACGCAGTATTTT. The full variable domain, its missing parts supplied by reference TRBV7-9 and TRBJ2-3, is DTGVSQNPRHKITKRGQNVTFRCDPISEHNRLYWYRQTLGQGPEFLTYFQNEAQLEKSRLLSDRFSAERPKGSFSTLEIQRTEQGDSAMYLCASSYGSGVGDTQYFGPGTRLTVL.

This chain connects TRBV2 to TRBJ2-3; TRBD2 aligns across 11 bases. Germline V CDR1 and CDR2: SNHLY, FYNNEI. This CDR3 comprises 19 residues. Germline trimming cut 4 bases from V and 0 bases from J; bases unmatched to any gene: 12. CDR3 in amino acids: CASSGFLAGGWVSTDTQYF. The DNA of the CDR3 is TGTGCCAGCAGTGGGTTCCTAGCGGGGGGTTGGGTAAGCACAGATACGCAGTATTTT. Combining the CDR3 with reference TRBV2 and TRBJ2-3 gives the whole variable domain EPEVTQTPSHQVTQMGQEVILRCVPISNHLYFYWYRQILGQKVEFLVSFYNNEISEKSEIFDDQFSVERPDGSNFTLKIRSTKLEDSAMYFCASSGFLAGGWVSTDTQYFGPGTRLTVL.